These 23 T cell receptor beta chains came from one sample sequenced in a study of blood T cells in healthy people across ages. For the second PCR, which ran for about 6 to 11 cycles, a sample-barcoded 5' primer and a J-beta primer mix were used. TCRdb re-analysed the 5' RACE reads in MiXCR, keeping a single row per CDR3 protein. The profile covers about 970,000 distinct CDR3 sequences, with roughly half appearing a single time and about a fifth taken by the ten largest. Sequenced sample: blood. Receptor source: a woman in her fifties or sixties in good health.

The J gene is TRBJ2-5, the V gene TRBV5-1; TRBD2 might be the D (5 bases). The J call is uncertain, as TRBJ2-7 better fits the DNA end. This CDR3 has 13 residues. Germline V gives CDR1 SGHRS, CDR2 YFSETQ. The CDR3 is CASRDQRGYEQYF. CDR3 coding DNA: TGCGCCAGCAGGGACCAACGAGGGTACGAGCAGTACTTC.

This clonotype was found a few times. The chain joins TRBV7-2 to TRBJ2-4; D might be TRBD1 (6 bases). The ends were cut back, 5 bases at V and 0 bases at J, with 17 bases in the middle. Germline V gives CDR1 SGHTA, CDR2 FQGNSA. This CDR3 has 17 amino acids. For the CDR3, the DNA is TGTGCCAGCAGCCCCAACGGACAGTTAATAGCCAAAAACATTCAGTACTTC. Protein sequence: CASSPNGQLIAKNIQYF.

This chain joins TRBV7-9 and TRBJ2-3; 12 bases agree with TRBD2. CDR3 length: 17 residues. Germline V gene lookup returns CDR1 SEHNR and CDR2 FQNEAQ (reference sequence). V trimming: 4 bases; J trimming: 3 bases; junction bases outside the gene matches: 8. CDR3 coding DNA: TGTGCCAGCAGCTCGATGACTAGCGGGAGAATGACAGATACGCAGTATTTT. It is translated as CASSSMTSGRMTDTQYF.

J is TRBJ2-3 and V is TRBV24-1, with TRBD2 matching over 7 bases. The CDR3 contains 19 residues. V shed 3 bases, J shed 2 bases, and the junction held 16 bases outside the gene matches. Germline CDR1 is KGHDR and CDR2 is SFDVKD. DNA of the CDR3: TGTGCCACCAGTGATCATCTTGGGGTCGGGGGGAAGGCCACAGATACGCAGTATTTT. Its translation is CATSDHLGVGGKATDTQYF.

CDR3 nucleotides: TGCAGTGCGCCAATTAGCGGGAGAACAGATACGCAGTATTTT. Its protein is CSAPISGRTDTQYF. The chain combines TRBV20-1 with TRBJ2-3; TRBD2 agrees at 9 bases. The junction had 7 bases not matched to a gene; V was cut back by 6 bases and J by 3 bases. Germline V gene lookup returns CDR1 DFQATT and CDR2 SNEGSKA (reference sequence). The CDR3 loop spans 14 amino acids.

The V call is TRBV7-9, the J call TRBJ2-7, with D uncertain. Trimming cost V 2 bases and J 3 bases, with 20 bases left between them. The germline CDR1 and CDR2 sequences are SEHNR and FQNEAQ (reference sequence). The CDR3 covers 17 residues. The CDR3 nucleotides read TGTGCCAGCAGCTTATTTGTTTGGGGTAAGATATACTACGAGCAGTACTTC. Amino acid sequence: CASSLFVWGKIYYEQYF. The full variable domain, completed using reference TRBV7-9 and TRBJ2-7, is DTGVSQNPRHKITKRGQNVTFRCDPISEHNRLYWYRQTLGQGPEFLTYFQNEAQLEKSRLLSDRFSAERPKGSFSTLEIQRTEQGDSAMYLCASSLFVWGKIYYEQYFGPGTRLTVT.

The chain recombines TRBV20-1 with TRBJ2-2; D is possibly TRBD2 (6 bases). The germline V gene has CDR1 DFQATT and CDR2 SNEGSKA (reference sequence). The CDR3 totals 13 residues. Trimming pared 6 bases from V and 6 bases from J, leaving 14 bases between. In nucleotides, the CDR3 is TGCAGTGCCTCTAGGGGAGGCCCCGGGGAGCTGTTTTTT. Amino acids: CSASRGGPGELFF.

The rearrangement links TRBV29-1 to TRBJ2-1; 8 bases agree with TRBD1. V lost 7 bases to trimming and J lost 8 bases; unmatched junction nucleotides: 7. The CDR3 contains 12 residues. Germline V gene sequence: CDR1 SQVTM, CDR2 ANQGSEA. The CDR3 spells CSGFRGRHEQFF. In DNA, the CDR3 is TGCAGCGGGTTCAGGGGGCGCCATGAGCAGTTCTTC.

This chain connects TRBV5-4 to TRBJ2-7, with D perhaps being TRBD1 or TRBD2 (6 bases each). The germline V gene encodes CDR1 SGHNT and CDR2 YYREEE (reference sequence). Trimming took off 0 bases at V and 6 bases at J, with 16 bases between the two ends. This CDR3 contains 15 residues. The CDR3 spells CASSLVPEGGLEQYF. DNA for the CDR3: TGTGCCAGCAGCTTGGTTCCGGAAGGGGGGCTCGAGCAGTACTTC.

This clonotype has a handful of counts. The V and J genes are TRBV12-5 and TRBJ2-1; D is ambiguous. Germline V lookup: CDR1 LGHNT, CDR2 FRNRAP. Trimming shortened V by 3 bases and J by 6 bases, and 3 bases separated the two germline ends. The CDR3 sequence is 11 residues long. The CDR3 region has the DNA TGTGCTAGTGGTTTATTCAATGAGCAGTTCTTC. Translation gives CASGLFNEQFF. Full variable domain (rest looked up from reference TRBV12-5 and TRBJ2-1): DARVTQTPRHKVTEMGQEVTMRCQPILGHNTVFWYRQTMMQGLELLAYFRNRAPLDDSGMPKDRFSAEMPDATLATLKIQPSEPRDSAVYFCASGLFNEQFFGPGTRLTVL.

The chain couples TRBV21-1 to TRBJ2-7. TRBV21-1 is a pseudogene locus. The length of the CDR3 is 12 residues. Written as DNA, the CDR3 is TGTGCCAGCAGCTCTCACAACTACGAGCAGTACTTC. Translated: CASSSHNYEQYF.

The chain couples TRBV14 to TRBJ2-1; 12 nucleotides match TRBD2. This CDR3 comprises 17 residues. V trimming: 4 bases; J trimming: 6 bases; junction bases outside the gene matches: 10. Germline V gene lookup returns CDR1 SGHDN and CDR2 FVKESK. CDR3 amino acids: CASSRRPGTSGFNEQFF. The CDR3 DNA reads as TGTGCCAGCAGCCGACGACCCGGGACTAGCGGGTTCAATGAGCAGTTCTTC.

This clonotype came up many times. The rearrangement joins TRBV11-2 to TRBJ2-1, with a possible D match to TRBD2 (5 bases). Looked up from germline, CDR1 is SGHAT and CDR2 is FQNNGV. V dropped 1 base and J dropped 8 bases, with 9 bases sitting between them. This CDR3 spans 13 amino acids. The CDR3 protein is CASSLGGGHEQFF. The CDR3 coding sequence is TGTGCCAGCAGCTTAGGCGGAGGTCATGAGCAGTTCTTC.

This clonotype was seen more than once but under ten times. The CDR3 coding sequence is TGTGCCAGCAGTTTACTGGATTGTACGCAGTATTTT. Protein product: CASSLLDCTQYF. This chain connects TRBV12-3 or TRBV12-4 to TRBJ2-3, with no clear D. The V end lost 2 bases, the J end lost 8 bases, and 8 bases lay between the germline ends. The CDR3 runs to 12 residues.

This clonotype occurred once. This chain uses TRBV28 with TRBJ2-3, with 12 bases aligning to TRBD2. The CDR3 totals 18 residues. CDR1 is MDHEN and CDR2 is SYDVKM in the germline V gene. Trimming removed 5 bases from V and 5 bases from J; junction bases left unmatched: 14. The CDR3 spells CASSPTLAGGGFGDTQYF. CDR3 DNA: TGTGCCAGCAGTCCCACACTAGCGGGAGGTGGGTTTGGAGATACGCAGTATTTT.

The CDR3 DNA reads TGTGCCAGCAGTTACGGGCGGATCCCCACCTACGAGCAGTACTTC. This sequence encodes CASSYGRIPTYEQYF. This rearrangement joins TRBV6-5 to TRBJ2-7; D is undetermined. Germline V lookup: CDR1 MNHEY, CDR2 SVGAGI. The V end was cut by 2 bases, the J end by 2 bases, with 13 bases between. The CDR3 length is 15 residues.

The chain has TRBV29-1 and TRBJ2-5, with 7 bases that match TRBD1. Looked up from germline, CDR1 is SQVTM and CDR2 is ANQGSEA. This CDR3 is built from 14 residues. Trimming cost V 3 bases and J 1 base; bases outside gene matches: 5. CDR3 amino acids: CSVETGYGQETQYF. The CDR3, as DNA: TGCAGCGTTGAGACAGGGTATGGCCAAGAGACCCAGTACTTC.

The V call is TRBV12-3 or TRBV12-4, the J call TRBJ2-3, with TRBD1 matching over 7 bases. V gave up 6 bases and J gave up 4 bases; unmatched junction bases: 4. The CDR3 has 13 amino acids. CDR3 residues: CASRRGTADTQYF. CDR3 DNA: TGTGCCAGCAGACGAGGGACAGCAGATACGCAGTATTTT.

J is TRBJ2-4 and V is TRBV7-2; 9 nucleotides align to TRBD2. Trimming removed 1 base from V and 13 bases from J; junction bases left unmatched: 8. The V gene's germline CDR1 is SGHTA and CDR2 FQGNSA. This CDR3 spans 14 amino acids. This CDR3 reads CASSLGVAGAEQYF. Here the CDR3 DNA reads TGTGCCAGCAGCTTAGGAGTAGCGGGAGCTGAGCAGTACTTC.

This chain uses TRBV6-5 with TRBJ1-5; D uncertain. Germline-derived CDR1 and CDR2 are MNHEY and SVGAGI. Trimming took off 6 bases at V and 10 bases at J, with 19 bases between the two ends. This CDR3 region has 14 residues. CDR3 sequence reads: CASSPGDSVLPQHF. In nucleotides, the CDR3 is TGTGCCAGCAGCCCAGGAGACTCGGTTCTCCCCCAGCATTTT.

The J gene is TRBJ2-7, the V gene TRBV2; D remains unclear. The length of the CDR3 is 16 residues. CDR1 is SNHLY and CDR2 is FYNNEI in the germline V gene. Trimming left V 6 bases short and J 3 bases short, with 21 bases between. CDR3 in DNA: TGTGCCAGCAGGTTCGGCCTGCGGACCCCCCTCTACGAGCAGTACTTC. It translates to CASRFGLRTPLYEQYF.

This chain links TRBV27 with TRBJ2-5, with TRBD1 matching over 12 bases. Germline V gene sequence: CDR1 MNHEY, CDR2 SMNVEV (reference sequence). CDR3 length: 15 residues. V was clipped by 0 bases and J by 7 bases; unmatched bases: 3. The CDR3 DNA follows: TGTGCCAGCAGTTTATCTGGGACAGGGGGCGGGACCCAGTACTTC. It translates to CASSLSGTGGGTQYF.

This clonotype appeared a few times. This chain connects TRBV20-1 to TRBJ2-7; tentative D call: TRBD1 (6 bases). The V end lost 1 base, the J end lost 2 bases, and 15 bases lay between the germline ends. This CDR3 region has 15 residues. Germline assignment: CDR1 DFQATT and CDR2 SNEGSKA (reference sequence). CDR3 protein: CSARGLFDRTYEQYF. CDR3 nucleotides: TGCAGTGCTAGAGGTCTGTTCGACAGGACCTACGAGCAGTACTTC.